This paragraph reports one T cell receptor beta chain. Amplified TCR beta CDR3 regions came from RNA transcripts. During a first-round RT-PCR of the TCR CDR3, the HTBI primer set was used. MiXCR, run by TCRdb on the multiplex PCR reads, gives a single entry per CDR3 protein. The repertoire includes about 350,000 distinct CDR3 sequences, 11% to 15% of them detected once, and 20% to 25% sits in the top ten. Absent ophthalmopathy progression within 18 months defined stable Graves' hyperthyroidism. Patients aged 18 to 65 with hyperthyroidism were newly diagnosed, with duration under 2 months. The study excluded patients with uncontrolled infection, other autoimmune disease, pregnancy or lactation. This specimen belongs to a study of T cells in Graves' hyperthyroidism and ophthalmopathy. This receptor was identified in a woman aged 25 to 39 with Graves' hyperthyroidism. The sequencing input was blood.

CDR3 residues: CASSGQVTYEQYF. In DNA form, the CDR3 reads TGTGCCAGCAGCGGACAGGTAACCTACGAGCAGTACTTC. The J gene is TRBJ2-7, the V gene TRBV9, with D perhaps TRBD1 (6 bases). Germline V gives CDR1 SGDLS, CDR2 YYNGEE. The CDR3 spans 13 residues. V was trimmed by 3 bases and J by 2 bases, leaving 9 bases between them.